This T cell receptor beta chain was retrieved from a study of cytomegalovirus exposure and HLA in healthy donors. This CDR3 is 15 amino acids long. V shed 0 bases and J 3 bases; nucleotides not matched to a gene: 7. The germline V gene encodes CDR1 GTSNPN and CDR2 SVGIG (reference sequence). The study ran its PCR with 60 Vbeta and 13 Jbeta primers. The protocol was immunoSEQ multiplex PCR, while the TCRdb copy is restricted to in-frame clones and leaves out a portion. The sample has about 130,000 clones; about 79% are singletons. The receptor was derived from a young woman in good health and CMV-seropositive. V and J are TRBV30 and TRBJ2-5; 7 bases agree with TRBD2. The sample consisted of PBMCs. The CDR3 DNA reads as TGTGCCTGGAGTGTAATAACTAGCGACAAAGAGACCCAGTACTTC. It is translated as CAWSVITSDKETQYF.